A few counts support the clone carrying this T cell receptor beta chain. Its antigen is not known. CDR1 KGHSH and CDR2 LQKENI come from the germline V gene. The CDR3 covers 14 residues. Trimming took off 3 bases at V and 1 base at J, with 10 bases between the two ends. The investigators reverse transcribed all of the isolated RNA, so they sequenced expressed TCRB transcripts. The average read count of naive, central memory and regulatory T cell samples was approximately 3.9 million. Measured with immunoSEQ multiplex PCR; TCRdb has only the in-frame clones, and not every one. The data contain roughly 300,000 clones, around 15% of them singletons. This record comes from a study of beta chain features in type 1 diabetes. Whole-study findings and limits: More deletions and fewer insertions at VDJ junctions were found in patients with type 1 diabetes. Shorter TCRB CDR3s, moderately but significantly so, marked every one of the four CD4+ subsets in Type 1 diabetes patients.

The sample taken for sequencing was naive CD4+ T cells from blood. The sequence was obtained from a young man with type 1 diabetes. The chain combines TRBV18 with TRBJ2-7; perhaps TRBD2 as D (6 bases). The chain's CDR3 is CASSPGRESYEQYF. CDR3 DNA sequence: TGTGCCAGCTCACCCGGCCGGGAGTCCTACGAGCAGTACTTC.